Presented here are 4 T cell receptor beta chains from one specimen sequenced in a study of cytomegalovirus exposure and HLA in healthy donors. Libraries were prepared by immunoSEQ multiplex PCR; TCRdb keeps only in-frame clonotypes and omits some of them. The sample holds 300,000 to 400,000 clones; 86% are singletons and the top ten take roughly 0.82%. Specimen: PBMCs. These receptors all stem from a young woman in good health and CMV-seronegative.

The V and J genes are TRBV6-5 and TRBJ2-2, with 7 bases identical to TRBD2. The V segment lost 7 bases and the J segment 5 bases; nucleotides outside the gene matches: 7. CDR1 is MNHEY, CDR2 SVGAGI, per germline. This CDR3 region has 14 residues. In DNA form, the CDR3 reads TGTGCCAGCACCGGGGCGGGAGTTACCGGGGAGCTGTTTTTT. Translation gives CASTGAGVTGELFF.

V gene TRBV6-1 combines with J gene TRBJ2-2; 7 bases align to TRBD2. There are 16 residues in the CDR3. With V trimmed by 4 bases and J by 3 bases, 8 bases remained unmatched. Germline-derived CDR1 and CDR2 are MNHNS and SASEGT. The CDR3 reads CASSAGGTGDTGELFF. The CDR3, as DNA: TGTGCCAGCAGTGCGGGAGGTACCGGGGACACCGGGGAGCTGTTTTTT.

This chain joins TRBV27 and TRBJ2-4; 13 positions match TRBD2. The CDR3 length is 14 residues. Germline V gives CDR1 MNHEY, CDR2 SMNVEV (reference sequence). Unmatched junction bases numbered 4, after V lost 6 bases and J lost 8 bases. The CDR3, as DNA: TGTGCCAGCAGACTAGCGGGGGGGCTGGACATTCAGTACTTC. Its protein is CASRLAGGLDIQYF.

V and J are TRBV18 and TRBJ2-3, with 7 bases lining up with TRBD2. V lost 1 base, J lost 1 base, and 14 bases stayed unmatched. Looked up from germline, CDR1 is KGHSH and CDR2 is LQKENI. This CDR3 is built from 19 residues. This CDR3 reads CASSPRSSGHINRTDTQYF. The CDR3 DNA follows: TGTGCCAGCTCACCACGCTCTAGCGGCCATATTAATCGCACAGATACGCAGTATTTT.